This T cell receptor (beta chain) stems from a study of T cell changes during pregnancy in multiple sclerosis. Germline V lookup: CDR1 LNHDA, CDR2 SQIVND (reference sequence). The V end lost 5 bases, the J end lost 0 bases, and 15 bases lay between the germline ends. This CDR3 region has 16 residues. This table comes from immunoSEQ multiplex PCR, and its TCRdb copy is limited to in-frame clones, with some not included. The sample shows some 90,000 clones, roughly 90% of them seen only once. The sample here was peripheral blood, taken in the first trimester of pregnancy. The V gene is TRBV19, the J gene TRBJ2-3; tentative D call: TRBD2 (6 bases). The clonotype comes from a female donor with multiple sclerosis, enrolled in a pregnancy study. CDR3 residues: CASSYGSGSSTDTQYF. DNA for the CDR3: TGTGCCAGTAGTTACGGAAGCGGGTCTAGCACAGATACGCAGTATTTT.